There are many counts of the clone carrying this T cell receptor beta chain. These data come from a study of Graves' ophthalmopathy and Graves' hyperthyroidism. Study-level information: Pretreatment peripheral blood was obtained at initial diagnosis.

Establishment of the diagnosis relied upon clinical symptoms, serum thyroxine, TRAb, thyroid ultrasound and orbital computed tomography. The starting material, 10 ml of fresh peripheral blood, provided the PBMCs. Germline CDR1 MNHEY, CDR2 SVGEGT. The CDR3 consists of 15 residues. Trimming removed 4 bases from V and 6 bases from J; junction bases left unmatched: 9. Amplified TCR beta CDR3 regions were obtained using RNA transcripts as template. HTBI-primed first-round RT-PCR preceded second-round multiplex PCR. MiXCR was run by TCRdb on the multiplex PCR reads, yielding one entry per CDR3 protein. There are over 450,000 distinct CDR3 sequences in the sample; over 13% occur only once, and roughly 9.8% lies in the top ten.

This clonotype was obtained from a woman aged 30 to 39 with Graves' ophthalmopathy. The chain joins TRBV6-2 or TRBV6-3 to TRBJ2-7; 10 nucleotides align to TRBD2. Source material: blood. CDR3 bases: TGTGCCAGCAGTTGGCTAGCGGGAGTCTCGCGCGAGCAGTACTTC. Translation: CASSWLAGVSREQYF.